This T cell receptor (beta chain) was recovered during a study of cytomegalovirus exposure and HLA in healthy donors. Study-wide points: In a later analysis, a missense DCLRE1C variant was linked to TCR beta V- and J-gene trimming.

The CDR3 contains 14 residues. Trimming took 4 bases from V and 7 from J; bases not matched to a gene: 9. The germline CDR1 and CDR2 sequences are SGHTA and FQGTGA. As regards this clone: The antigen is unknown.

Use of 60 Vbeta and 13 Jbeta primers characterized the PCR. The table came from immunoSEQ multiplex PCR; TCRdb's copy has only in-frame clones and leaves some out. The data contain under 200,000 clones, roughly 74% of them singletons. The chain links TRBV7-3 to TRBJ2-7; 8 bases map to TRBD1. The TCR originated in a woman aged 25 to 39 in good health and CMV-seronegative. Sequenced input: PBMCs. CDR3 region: CASSSGTGRMEQYF. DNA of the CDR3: TGTGCCAGCAGCTCCGGGACAGGTCGAATGGAGCAGTACTTC.